What follows are 13 T cell receptor beta chains derived from one specimen sequenced in a study of cytomegalovirus exposure and HLA in healthy donors. TCRdb's copy holds only in-frame clones and misses some; the assay was immunoSEQ multiplex PCR. The table records about 160,000 clones, 96% of them present only once. Sequenced: PBMCs. All receptors come from a woman younger than 35 in good health and CMV-seronegative.

This clone was observed a single time. The gene calls are TRBV18 and TRBJ1-4, with D perhaps TRBD1 (5 bases). Germline CDR1 reads KGHSH; CDR2 reads LQKENI. The CDR3 length is 14 residues. The V end lost 0 bases, the J end lost 7 bases, and 9 bases lay between the germline ends. The CDR3 sequence: CASSPPTAGEKLFF. CDR3 in DNA: TGTGCCAGCTCACCACCGACAGCGGGTGAAAAACTGTTTTTT.

This chain uses TRBV11-3 with TRBJ2-5; TRBD2 matches 8 bases. The CDR3 spans 15 residues. The V gene end was trimmed by 2 bases and the J gene end by 0 bases; junction bases not matched to a gene: 2. Per the germline V gene, CDR1 is SGHNT and CDR2 is YENEEA. DNA of the CDR3: TGTGCCAGCAGCTTAACTAGCGGATACCAAGAGACCCAGTACTTC. Its protein is CASSLTSGYQETQYF.

This chain joins TRBV9 and TRBJ1-2; D is unclear. The CDR3 spans 15 residues. V lost 4 bases and J 8 bases, leaving 21 bases between the germline ends. Germline V gives CDR1 SGDLS, CDR2 YYNGEE. The CDR3 DNA is TGTGCCAGCAGCTCCAGCCCCGGGATTCAGCAGGGCTACACCTTC. This translates into CASSSSPGIQQGYTF. Full variable domain (outside the CDR3, taken from reference TRBV9 and TRBJ1-2): DSGVTQTPKHLITATGQRVTLRCSPRSGDLSVYWYQQSLDQGLQFLIQYYNGEERAKGNILERFSAQQFPDLHSELNLSSLELGDSALYFCASSSSPGIQQGYTFGSGTRLTVV.

The genes are TRBV7-8 and TRBJ2-7; 8 bases agree with TRBD1. The germline CDR1 and CDR2 sequences are SGHVS and FQNEAQ. V shed 1 base, J shed 13 bases, and the junction held 9 bases outside the gene matches. The CDR3 has 13 residues. The CDR3 nucleotides read TGTGCCAGCAGCTTAGACAGACAGGGGACCTTATACTTC. Its translation is CASSLDRQGTLYF.

This chain links TRBV5-8 with TRBJ2-2, with 8 bases matching TRBD2. CDR1 is SGHTS and CDR2 is YDEGEE in the germline V gene. This CDR3 contains 14 residues. The trim removed 7 bases at V and 7 bases at J, leaving 9 bases unmatched. This CDR3 is CASPSGPGGGELFF. The CDR3 nucleotides are TGTGCCAGCCCTAGCGGGCCAGGCGGCGGGGAGCTGTTTTTT.

The rearrangement joins TRBV5-4 to TRBJ1-1, with D perhaps matching TRBD1 (5 bases). The CDR3 covers 15 residues. The germline V gene has CDR1 SGHNT and CDR2 YYREEE (reference sequence). V was trimmed by 0 bases and J by 6 bases, leaving 15 bases between them. In nucleotides, the CDR3 is TGTGCCAGCAGCTTGGCCGGGGGATTGGGGGCTGAAGCTTTCTTT. The encoded protein is CASSLAGGLGAEAFF.

V and J are TRBV15 and TRBJ2-3; TRBD2 aligns across 10 bases. Looked up from germline, CDR1 is LNHNV and CDR2 is YYDKDF (reference sequence). V dropped 0 bases and J dropped 0; count of bases not matched to a gene: 6. This CDR3 has 18 residues. The chain's CDR3 is CATSRDVLAGVSTDTQYF. CDR3 coding DNA: TGTGCCACCAGCAGAGATGTCCTAGCGGGGGTAAGCACAGATACGCAGTATTTT.

V usage is TRBV5-1 and J usage is TRBJ1-4; D ambiguous. V dropped 4 bases and J dropped 0 bases, with 10 bases sitting between them. CDR1 SGHRS and CDR2 YFSETQ come from the germline V gene. The CDR3 is made up of 15 amino acids. Here the CDR3 reads CASSMLSATNEKLFF. The CDR3 DNA sequence: TGCGCCAGCAGCATGCTCTCGGCAACTAATGAAAAACTGTTTTTT.

The V gene is TRBV5-1, the J gene TRBJ1-2; 8 bases align to TRBD1. The CDR3 sequence is 15 residues long. The J segment lost 0 bases and the V segment lost 3 bases, leaving 4 bases of the junction unmatched. Germline CDR1 and CDR2: SGHRS and YFSETQ. CDR3 sequence (DNA): TGCGCCAGCAGCTCCCAGGGGGCGGCTAACTATGGCTACACCTTC. Protein sequence: CASSSQGAANYGYTF.

The rearrangement joins TRBV29-1 to TRBJ2-1; 7 bases fit TRBD1. V was clipped by 5 bases and J by 5 bases; unmatched bases: 9. The germline V gene encodes CDR1 SQVTM and CDR2 ANQGSEA. CDR3 length: 14 residues. CDR3 region: CSVLNTGADNEQFF. CDR3 sequence (DNA): TGCAGCGTTTTAAACACAGGGGCCGACAATGAGCAGTTCTTC.

The CDR3 here is CASTPPEGTRAAEQYF. CDR3 in DNA: TGTGCCAGCACCCCTCCTGAGGGGACACGGGCCGCCGAGCAGTACTTC. The rearrangement uses TRBV25-1 and TRBJ2-7, with D possibly matching TRBD1 (6 bases). The germline V gene has CDR1 MGHDK and CDR2 SYGVNS. There are 16 residues in the CDR3. Trimming left V 7 bases short and J 6 bases short, with 25 bases between.

J is TRBJ2-7 and V is TRBV7-3; TRBD1 matches at 7 bases. The germline V gene encodes CDR1 SGHTA and CDR2 FQGTGA. The CDR3 consists of 13 residues. V gave up 8 bases and J gave up 5 bases; unmatched junction bases: 9. The CDR3 DNA sequence: TGTGCCAGCGTAGAGGGGGCGCGCGACGAGCAGTACTTC. Amino acid sequence: CASVEGARDEQYF.

The chain joins TRBV18 to TRBJ1-5, with TRBD1 identical over 9 bases. From germline, CDR1 is KGHSH and CDR2 LQKENI. The trim removed 2 bases at V and 2 bases at J, leaving 7 bases unmatched. The CDR3 extends over 17 amino acids. The CDR3 region is CASSPSGTGYGNQPQHF. In DNA form, the CDR3 reads TGTGCCAGCTCACCATCCGGGACAGGGTACGGCAATCAGCCCCAGCATTTT. Complete variable domain (other parts from reference TRBV18 and TRBJ1-5): NAGVMQNPRHLVRRRGQEARLRCSPMKGHSHVYWYRQLPEEGLKFMVYLQKENIIDESGMPKERFSAEFPKEGPSILRIQQVVRGDSAAYFCASSPSGTGYGNQPQHFGDGTRLSIL.